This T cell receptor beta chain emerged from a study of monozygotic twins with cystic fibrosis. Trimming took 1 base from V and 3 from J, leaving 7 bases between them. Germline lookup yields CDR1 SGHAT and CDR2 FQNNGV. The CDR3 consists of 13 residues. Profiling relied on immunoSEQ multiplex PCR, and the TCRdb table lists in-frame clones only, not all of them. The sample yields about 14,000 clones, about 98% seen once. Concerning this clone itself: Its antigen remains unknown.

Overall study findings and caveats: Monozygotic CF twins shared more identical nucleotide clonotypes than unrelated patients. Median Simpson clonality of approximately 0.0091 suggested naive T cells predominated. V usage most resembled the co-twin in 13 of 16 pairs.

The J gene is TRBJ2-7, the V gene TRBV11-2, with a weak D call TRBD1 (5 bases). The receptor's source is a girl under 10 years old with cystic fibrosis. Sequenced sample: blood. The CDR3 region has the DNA TGTGCCAGCAGCTTAGCCCAGGGCTACGAGCAGTACTTC. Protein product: CASSLAQGYEQYF.